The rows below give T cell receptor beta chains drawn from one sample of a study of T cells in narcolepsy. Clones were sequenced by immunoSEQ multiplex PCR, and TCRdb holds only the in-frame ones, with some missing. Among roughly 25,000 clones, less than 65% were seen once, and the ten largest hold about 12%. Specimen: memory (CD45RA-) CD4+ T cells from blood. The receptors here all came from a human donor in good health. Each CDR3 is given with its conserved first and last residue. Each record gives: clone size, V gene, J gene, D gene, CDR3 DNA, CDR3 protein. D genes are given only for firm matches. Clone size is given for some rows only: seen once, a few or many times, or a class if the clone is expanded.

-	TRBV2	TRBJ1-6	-	TGTGCCAGTTACAGGGACCATAATTCACCCCTCCACTTT	CASYRDHNSPLHF
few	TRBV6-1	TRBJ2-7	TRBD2	TGTGCCAGCAGGACTAGCGGGAGGAGTGAGCAGTACTTC	CASRTSGRSEQYF
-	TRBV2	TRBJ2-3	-	TGTGCCAGCACAGGGGCCGTCGGCACAGATACGCAGTATTTT	CASTGAVGTDTQYF
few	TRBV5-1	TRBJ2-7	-	TGCGCCAGCAGCTTGGAGGGCAGGGAAGTCTCGGAGCAGTACTTC	CASSLEGREVSEQYF
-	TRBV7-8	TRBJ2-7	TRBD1	TGTGCCAGCAGCTTGGGCAGGGGGCAGGACGAGCAGTACTTC	CASSLGRGQDEQYF
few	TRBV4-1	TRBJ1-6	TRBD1	TGCGCCAGCAGCCAAATACCTGGGACAGGGGAATCACCCCTCCACTTT	CASSQIPGTGESPLHF
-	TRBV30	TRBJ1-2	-	TGTGCCTGGAGTCCTCCCGGGTCTGGCTACACCTTC	CAWSPPGSGYTF
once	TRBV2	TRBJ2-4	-	TGTGCCAGCAGTGTAGTGCGAGCACAGACTGCAGCCAAAAACATTCAGTACTTC	CASSVVRAQTAAKNIQYF
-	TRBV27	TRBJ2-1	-	TGTGCCAGCAGTTTTCGAAGGGCCTACAATGAGCAGTTCTTC	CASSFRRAYNEQFF
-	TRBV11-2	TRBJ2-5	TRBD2	TGTGCCAGCAGCCTTCAAAGTGGACTAGCGGTACAAGAGACCCAGTACTTC	CASSLQSGLAVQETQYF
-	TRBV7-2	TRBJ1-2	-	TGTGCCAGCAGCAAAGGAGGGGAGGGAAGCTATGGCTACACCTTC	CASSKGGEGSYGYTF
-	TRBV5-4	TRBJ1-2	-	TGTGCCAGCAGCTTGAACCGACAGTTATATGGCTACACCTTC	CASSLNRQLYGYTF
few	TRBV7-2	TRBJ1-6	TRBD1	TGTGCCAGCAGCTTACAGGGACAGGGGCCTCGGTCACCCCTCCACTTT	CASSLQGQGPRSPLHF
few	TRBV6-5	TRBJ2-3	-	TGTGCCAGCGGTTACACAGATACGCAGTATTTT	CASGYTDTQYF
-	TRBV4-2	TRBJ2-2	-	TGTGCCAGCAGCCAAGAGGAGGGGGGGGAGCTGTTTTTT	CASSQEEGGELFF
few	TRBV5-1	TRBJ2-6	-	TGCGCCAGCAGCTTGAGGGCAGGGGACTCTGGGGCCAACGTCCTGACTTTC	CASSLRAGDSGANVLTF
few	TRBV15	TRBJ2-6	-	TGTGCCACCAGCCCTAACCGGGGGTCGGGGGCCAACGTCCTGACTTTC	CATSPNRGSGANVLTF
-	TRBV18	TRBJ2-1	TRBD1	TGTGCCAGCTCAAAGGGACAGCGAAACAATGAGCAGTTCTTC	CASSKGQRNNEQFF
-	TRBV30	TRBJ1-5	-	TGTGCCTGGAGTCCCGGGGGCAATCAGCCCCAGCATTTT	CAWSPGGNQPQHF
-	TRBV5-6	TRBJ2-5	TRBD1	TGTGCCAGCAGCCCCCGGAAGGGACAGGGAGGGGAGACCCAGTACTTC	CASSPRKGQGGETQYF
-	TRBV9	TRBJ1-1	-	TGTGCCAGCAGCCGAACGCTCGAAAACACTGAAGCTTTCTTT	CASSRTLENTEAFF
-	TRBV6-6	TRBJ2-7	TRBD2	TGTGCCAGCGCCACGCGGGGCCTAGCGGGGCACGAGCAGTACTTC	CASATRGLAGHEQYF
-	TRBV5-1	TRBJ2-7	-	TGCGCCAGCAGTCCAGGGACCGGTAAGGCATACGAGCAGTACTTC	CASSPGTGKAYEQYF
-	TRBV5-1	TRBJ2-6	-	TGCGCCAGCAGCCCGCAGGGGAAGACTGGGGCCAACGTCCTGACTTTC	CASSPQGKTGANVLTF
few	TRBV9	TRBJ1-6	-	TGTGCCAGCAGCGTAGACGGTCGTTTTTCACCCCTCCACTTT	CASSVDGRFSPLHF
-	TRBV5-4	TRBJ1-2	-	TGTGCCAGCAGCTTGGGTGCCAGCTATGGCTACACCTTC	CASSLGASYGYTF
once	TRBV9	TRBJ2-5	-	TGTGCCAGCAGCCTGGGGGGCTCTCTGCAAGAGACCCAGTACTTC	CASSLGGSLQETQYF
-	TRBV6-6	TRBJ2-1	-	TGTGCCAGCAGTTACTCGGGGGGTGAGCAGTTCTTC	CASSYSGGEQFF
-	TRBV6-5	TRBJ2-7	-	TGTGCCAGCAGTTACTCTCAGAGCTACGAGCAGTACTTC	CASSYSQSYEQYF
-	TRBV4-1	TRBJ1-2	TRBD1	TGCGCCAGCAGCCACCCCGGACAGGGGAGACAAGCTAACTATGGCTACACCTTC	CASSHPGQGRQANYGYTF
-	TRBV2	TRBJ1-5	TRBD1	TGTGCCAGCAGTGAATTTTACGGACAGGGGGGTAGTAGTCAGCCCCAGCATTTT	CASSEFYGQGGSSQPQHF
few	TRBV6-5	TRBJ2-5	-	TGTGCCAGCAGGGAAGGTAGCGCTAAAGAGACCCAGTACTTC	CASREGSAKETQYF
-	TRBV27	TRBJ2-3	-	TGTGCCAGCAGTTCGGGGGGCTCAGCCACAGATACGCAGTATTTT	CASSSGGSATDTQYF
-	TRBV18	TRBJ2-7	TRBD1	TGTGCCAGCTCACTTACGCCGGGACAGCATCGCTACGAGCAGTACTTC	CASSLTPGQHRYEQYF
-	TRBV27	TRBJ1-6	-	TGTGCCACTCGGTTCGGGGGTAATTCACCCCTCCACTTT	CATRFGGNSPLHF
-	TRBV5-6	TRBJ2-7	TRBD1	TGTGCCAGCAGCTTGAGGGACAGGGCTTACTACGAGCAGTACTTC	CASSLRDRAYYEQYF
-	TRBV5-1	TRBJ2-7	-	TGCGCCAGCAGGGGGCTGGGGGCGCTTGCCTACGAGCAGTACTTC	CASRGLGALAYEQYF
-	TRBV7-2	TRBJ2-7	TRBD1	TGTGCCAGCAGCCCCCGACAGGGTGGCTACGAGCAGTACTTC	CASSPRQGGYEQYF
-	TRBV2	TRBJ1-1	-	TGTGCCAGGGGATCGACTGGAGGCACTGAAGCTTTCTTT	CARGSTGGTEAFF
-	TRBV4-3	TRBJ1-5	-	TGCGCCAGCAGCCAAGAGGAAGGCCAGCCCCAGCATTTT	CASSQEEGQPQHF
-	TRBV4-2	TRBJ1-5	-	TGTGCCAGCAGCCCGAACGGAGGGTCGGGTCAGCCCCAGCATTTT	CASSPNGGSGQPQHF
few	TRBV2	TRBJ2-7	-	TGTGCCAGCAGGAGAGACCCCTCCTACGAGCAGTACTTC	CASRRDPSYEQYF
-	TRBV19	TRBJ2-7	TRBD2	TGTGCCAGTAGCCCGCTAGCGGGACCTACCTACGAGCAGTACTTC	CASSPLAGPTYEQYF
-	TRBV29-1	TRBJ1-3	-	TGCAGCGCGACCGGGCAAGGAAACACCATATATTTT	CSATGQGNTIYF
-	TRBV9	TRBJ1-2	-	TGTGCCAGCAGCGCGGCCCAGACCTATGGCTACACCTTC	CASSAAQTYGYTF
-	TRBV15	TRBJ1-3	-	TGTGCCACCAGCCAATCTGGAAACACCATATATTTT	CATSQSGNTIYF
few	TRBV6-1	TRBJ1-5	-	TGTGCCAGCAGTGTTCAGGGTGGTCAGCCCCAGCATTTT	CASSVQGGQPQHF
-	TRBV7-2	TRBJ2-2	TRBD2	TGTGCCAGCAGCTTAGAGGACGGGAGGGGTACCGGGGAGCTGTTTTTT	CASSLEDGRGTGELFF
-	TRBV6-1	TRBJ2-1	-	TGTGCCAGCAGTCCCCCAGGGAGAGTGGGCAATGAGCAGTTCTTC	CASSPPGRVGNEQFF
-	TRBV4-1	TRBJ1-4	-	TGCGCCAGCAGCCGAGTGCCCGGGCTACAAGGAGAAAAACTGTTTTTT	CASSRVPGLQGEKLFF
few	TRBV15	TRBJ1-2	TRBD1	TGTGCCACCAGCAGAGGAGGGGGCCTCTATGGCTACACCTTC	CATSRGGGLYGYTF
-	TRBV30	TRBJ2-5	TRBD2	TGTGCCTGGAGGCTGCTGACTAGCGGGGGTGGGGAGACCCAGTACTTC	CAWRLLTSGGGETQYF
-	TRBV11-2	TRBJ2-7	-	TGTGCCAGTAGCCGGGACTCCTACGAGCAGTACTTC	CASSRDSYEQYF
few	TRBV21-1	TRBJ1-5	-	TGTGCCAGCAGCAAAGATGGGACGCCTCATAGCAATCAGCCCCAGCATTTT	CASSKDGTPHSNQPQHF
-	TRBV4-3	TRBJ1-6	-	TGCGCCAGCAGCCAAGATAGGGGCGCCGGGGGTCGGGCCCTCCACTTT	CASSQDRGAGGRALHF